This T cell receptor beta chain was sequenced in a study of cytomegalovirus exposure and HLA in healthy donors. Findings and limits, study-wide: Using the classifier, cytomegalovirus status was reportedly diagnosed with high specificity and sensitivity. Sequencing artifact likely explains a cluster of highly shared sequence variants.

With respect to this clone: Its antigen remains unidentified.

The length of the CDR3 is 16 residues. The germline V gene encodes CDR1 MNHNY and CDR2 SVGAGI (reference sequence). Trimming left V 2 bases short and J 4 bases short, with 15 bases between. PCR amplification relied on 60 Vbeta primers (plus 13 Jbeta primers). Only in-frame clones appear in the TCRdb table, and some are missing; sequencing was by immunoSEQ multiplex PCR. Here the sample spans around 130,000 clones, approximately 67% being singletons. The sequence was obtained from an older woman in good health and CMV-seronegative. Sequencing was carried out using PBMCs. The J gene is TRBJ1-3, the V gene TRBV6-6; D is perhaps TRBD1 (5 bases). CDR3 residues: CASSYATQGGGNTIYF. The CDR3 DNA reads TGTGCCAGCAGTTACGCCACCCAGGGAGGGGGAAACACCATATATTTT.